This T cell receptor beta chain was obtained from a study of shared clonotypes between healthy human individuals. Study conclusions and caveats: Specimens sampled were limited to blood, with tissue repertoires likely differing.

Sequencing was performed with immunoSEQ multiplex PCR; in TCRdb, only in-frame clones are kept and a portion is missing. Among approximately 2.5 million clones, 85% to 95% were seen once, and the ten largest hold more than 0.12%. Trimming removed 0 bases from V and 5 bases from J, with 19 bases in between. CDR1 and CDR2 from the germline V gene are MGHRA and YSYEKL. This CDR3 spans 18 amino acids. Regarding this clone: Its antigen is currently unknown.

This chain connects TRBV4-1 to TRBJ1-4, with a tentative D call TRBD1 (6 bases). The receptor's source is a man younger than 35 in good health. Sequences were obtained from naive CD4+ T cells sorted from blood. Subset defined: CD45RA+ positively selected. CDR3 region: CASSQDWQPQGRNEKLFF. CDR3 DNA sequence: TGCGCCAGCAGCCAAGACTGGCAGCCACAGGGACGAAATGAAAAACTGTTTTTT.